This TCR beta chain was identified in a study of monozygotic twins with inflammatory bowel disease. Study results and caveats: Variability in patient repertoires may have come partly from differing immunosuppressive treatments. Those with IBD had lower TCRbeta diversity (inverse Simpson) than their healthy co-twins did.

From approximately 3,500 ng of total RNA, each TCR library was prepared. UMIs with a 6-nucleotide sample barcode were added by template switching. Reprocessing the 5' RACE reads, TCRdb reports a single entry for every CDR3 protein and omits DNA. The repertoire table contains 400,000 to 500,000 distinct CDR3 sequences. About this clonotype: Antigen unknown.

Sequenced material: blood. The origin of this receptor is a human donor with ulcerative colitis or Crohn's disease, or a healthy co-twin of an affected twin (not recorded which).

The CDR3: CASTLGGWGEQFF. The J gene is TRBJ2-1, the V gene TRBV28; the D call of TRBD2 rests on TCRdb alone, since no DNA is present to check it. CDR1 MDHEN and CDR2 SYDVKM come from the germline V gene. The CDR3 consists of 13 residues. Based on the CDR3 plus reference TRBV28 and TRBJ2-1, the full variable domain is DVKVTQSSRYLVKRTGEKVFLECVQDMDHENMFWYRQDPGLGLRLIYFSYDVKMKEKGDIPEGYSVSREKKERFSLILESASTNQTSMYLCASTLGGWGEQFFGPGTRLTVL.